This T cell receptor beta chain appears in the sequencing data of a study of blood T cells in healthy people across ages. After removal of 0 bases from V and 4 bases from J, the junction contained 9 bases not matched to a gene. Germline lookup yields CDR1 WNHNN and CDR2 SYGVQD (reference sequence). The CDR3 extends over 17 amino acids. General study findings and limits: Fewer expanded clones and more diversity marked long-lived versus aged donors.

Notes on this clonotype: Its antigen is unidentified.

Every donor gave approximately 10 milliliters of peripheral blood. Extractions gave at least 6 micrograms of total RNA per sample. Next came a second PCR, run for roughly 6 to 11 cycles, which used a sample-barcoded 5' primer along with a J-beta primer mix. There were at least 3 million CDR3-containing paired-end reads obtained from each sample. A single record per CDR3 protein comes from TCRdb applying MiXCR to the 5' RACE reads. The table shows 700,000 or so distinct CDR3 sequences, with roughly 20% occurring only once. Specimen: blood. V usage is TRBV10-1 and J usage is TRBJ2-3; 8 nucleotides align to TRBD2. The clonotype comes from a man aged 65-85 years in good health. CDR3 nucleotides: TGCGCCAGCAGTGAGTCGATCGGGGGGGCAGCTGCAGATACGCAGTATTTT. Its protein product is CASSESIGGAAADTQYF.